This is a list of T cell receptor beta chains from one sample in a study of T cell responses to AZD1222 COVID-19 vaccine. The repertoire was sequenced with immunoSEQ multiplex PCR; TCRdb's copy has only in-frame clones and lacks some. The table shows about 130,000 clones, with 90% to 95% occurring only once. The material was peripheral blood, obtained on day 0 of AZD1222 vaccination. These receptors all come from an adult in good health. Both conserved end residues are part of each CDR3. Each record gives: V gene, J gene, D gene, clone size, CDR3 DNA, CDR3 protein. D genes are given only for firm matches. Only some rows state a clone size, as once, few, many or a class for expanded clones.

v_gene: TRBV28
j_gene: TRBJ1-6
d_gene: NA
abundance: NA
CDR3nt: TGTTCACTGGGAGGTGGTTCACCCCTCCACTTT
CDR3aa: CSLGGGSPLHF

v_gene: TRBV10-3
j_gene: TRBJ2-7
d_gene: TRBD2
abundance: NA
CDR3nt: TGTGCCATCAGCGTTAGCGGGACGTCTACCGAGCAGTACTTC
CDR3aa: CAISVSGTSTEQYF

v_gene: TRBV6-2/TRBV6-3
j_gene: TRBJ1-4
d_gene: NA
abundance: NA
CDR3nt: TGTGCCAGCAGTTACGGAGGGCGAAAACTGTTTTTT
CDR3aa: CASSYGGRKLFF

v_gene: TRBV18
j_gene: TRBJ1-4
d_gene: NA
abundance: NA
CDR3nt: TGTGCCAGCTCACCATCGGTACAAGCAACTAATGAAAAACTGTTTTTT
CDR3aa: CASSPSVQATNEKLFF

v_gene: TRBV28
j_gene: TRBJ2-1
d_gene: TRBD2
abundance: NA
CDR3nt: TGTGCCAGCAGTTTATTAGGGGAGGGTTTGCATGAGCAGTTCTTC
CDR3aa: CASSLLGEGLHEQFF

v_gene: TRBV5-6
j_gene: TRBJ1-1
d_gene: NA
abundance: NA
CDR3nt: TGTGCCAGCAGCTTAGAGGGGTGGACTGAAGCTTTCTTT
CDR3aa: CASSLEGWTEAFF

v_gene: TRBV5-6
j_gene: TRBJ1-2
d_gene: TRBD1
abundance: NA
CDR3nt: TGTGCCAGCAGTCATCCAGGGGGCGCAGGCGGCTACACCTTC
CDR3aa: CASSHPGGAGGYTF

v_gene: TRBV4-3
j_gene: TRBJ2-7
d_gene: TRBD1
abundance: NA
CDR3nt: TGCGCCAGCAGCCAGCACAGGGGGACGCGCGAGCAGTACTTC
CDR3aa: CASSQHRGTREQYF

v_gene: TRBV4-1
j_gene: TRBJ2-7
d_gene: TRBD1
abundance: few
CDR3nt: TGCGCCAGCAGCCAAGAGGTCGCAGGGGGCGCTGGTCGGAGAGAGCAGTACTTC
CDR3aa: CASSQEVAGGAGRREQYF

v_gene: TRBV11-2
j_gene: TRBJ2-1
d_gene: TRBD2
abundance: NA
CDR3nt: TGTGCCAGCAGCACCCTAGCGGGAAGATACAATGAGCAGTTCTTC
CDR3aa: CASSTLAGRYNEQFF

v_gene: TRBV7-9
j_gene: TRBJ1-1
d_gene: TRBD1
abundance: NA
CDR3nt: TGTGCCAGCAGCTTAAACAGGGGTGACACTGAAGCTTTCTTT
CDR3aa: CASSLNRGDTEAFF

v_gene: TRBV2
j_gene: TRBJ1-5
d_gene: NA
abundance: NA
CDR3nt: TGTGCCAGCAGGTCGGACAGATATAGCAATCAGCCCCAGCATTTT
CDR3aa: CASRSDRYSNQPQHF

v_gene: TRBV11-2
j_gene: TRBJ1-3
d_gene: NA
abundance: NA
CDR3nt: TGTGCCAGCAGCGTACCCGGGACACCCTCTGGAAACACCATATATTTT
CDR3aa: CASSVPGTPSGNTIYF

v_gene: TRBV4-2
j_gene: TRBJ1-2
d_gene: NA
abundance: NA
CDR3nt: TGTGCCAGCAGCCAAGAATCGGCACAGGGTATTCATGGCTACACCTTC
CDR3aa: CASSQESAQGIHGYTF

v_gene: TRBV24-1
j_gene: TRBJ2-7
d_gene: NA
abundance: NA
CDR3nt: TGTGCCACCAGTGACGCCAACACCTACGAGCAGTACTTC
CDR3aa: CATSDANTYEQYF

v_gene: TRBV19
j_gene: TRBJ2-1
d_gene: TRBD2
abundance: NA
CDR3nt: TGTGCCAGTAGTATTCTGGGACTAGCGGGCGCCAAAAACAATGAGCAGTTCTTC
CDR3aa: CASSILGLAGAKNNEQFF

v_gene: TRBV18
j_gene: TRBJ1-1
d_gene: NA
abundance: NA
CDR3nt: TGTGCCAGCTCCCAGAACCAGGACCTTGAAGCTTTCTTT
CDR3aa: CASSQNQDLEAFF

v_gene: TRBV2
j_gene: TRBJ2-7
d_gene: NA
abundance: NA
CDR3nt: TGTGCCAGCATAGCGGTTAGCTCCTACGAGCAGTACTTC
CDR3aa: CASIAVSSYEQYF

v_gene: TRBV4-2
j_gene: TRBJ2-5
d_gene: NA
abundance: few
CDR3nt: TGTGCCAGCAGCCAAGAGCCTAATTCGGGGGAGACCCAGTACTTC
CDR3aa: CASSQEPNSGETQYF

v_gene: TRBV7-6
j_gene: TRBJ2-1
d_gene: NA
abundance: NA
CDR3nt: TGTGCCAGCAGCTTAAGTTACGCGGGCCGGGTTTGTGAGCAGTTCTTC
CDR3aa: CASSLSYAGRVCEQFF

v_gene: TRBV28
j_gene: TRBJ2-1
d_gene: TRBD2
abundance: NA
CDR3nt: TGTGCCAGCAGTTTAGGCGGGAGTTCCTACAATGAGCAGTTCTTC
CDR3aa: CASSLGGSSYNEQFF

v_gene: TRBV5-1
j_gene: TRBJ1-4
d_gene: TRBD1
abundance: few
CDR3nt: TGCGCCAGCAGCGCCGGACAGGGGCCAACTAATGAAAAACTGTTTTTT
CDR3aa: CASSAGQGPTNEKLFF

v_gene: TRBV4-1
j_gene: TRBJ1-1
d_gene: TRBD1
abundance: once
CDR3nt: TGCGCCAGCAGCCAAGAGACAGGGGGAGGAACTGAAGCTTTCTTT
CDR3aa: CASSQETGGGTEAFF

v_gene: TRBV6-5
j_gene: TRBJ2-3
d_gene: NA
abundance: few
CDR3nt: TGTGCCAGCAGTTCAACATCCGAGTTGACAGATACGCAGTATTTT
CDR3aa: CASSSTSELTDTQYF

v_gene: TRBV4-2
j_gene: TRBJ1-2
d_gene: TRBD1
abundance: NA
CDR3nt: TGTGCCAGCAGCCAGGGCGGCAGGGGGGGACATGGCTACACCTTC
CDR3aa: CASSQGGRGGHGYTF

v_gene: TRBV19
j_gene: TRBJ1-2
d_gene: NA
abundance: NA
CDR3nt: TGTGCCAGTACCCCCTATCCGACGGGCGGCTACACCTTC
CDR3aa: CASTPYPTGGYTF

v_gene: TRBV18
j_gene: TRBJ2-1
d_gene: TRBD1
abundance: NA
CDR3nt: TGTGCCAGCTCACCCGCCGGGACAGGGCGTGAGCAGTTCTTC
CDR3aa: CASSPAGTGREQFF

v_gene: TRBV6-5
j_gene: TRBJ1-1
d_gene: TRBD1
abundance: NA
CDR3nt: TGTGCCAGCAGACCTACAGGGGAAGGGAGTGAAGCTTTCTTT
CDR3aa: CASRPTGEGSEAFF

v_gene: TRBV2
j_gene: TRBJ1-1
d_gene: TRBD1
abundance: NA
CDR3nt: TGTGCCAGCCAGGGGGCTCCGGAAGCTTTCTTT
CDR3aa: CASQGAPEAFF

v_gene: TRBV7-9
j_gene: TRBJ1-2
d_gene: NA
abundance: NA
CDR3nt: TGTGCCAGCAGCTTAGGTCCCTTAAGATATGGCTACACCTTC
CDR3aa: CASSLGPLRYGYTF

v_gene: TRBV9
j_gene: TRBJ1-1
d_gene: TRBD1
abundance: NA
CDR3nt: TGTGCCAGCAGCGGGCGACAGGGTAAAGCTTTCTTT
CDR3aa: CASSGRQGKAFF

v_gene: TRBV9
j_gene: TRBJ2-2
d_gene: TRBD1
abundance: NA
CDR3nt: TGTGCCACCGGGACAGGGGTAGCCGGGGAGCTGTTTTTT
CDR3aa: CATGTGVAGELFF

v_gene: TRBV18
j_gene: TRBJ1-2
d_gene: NA
abundance: NA
CDR3nt: TGTGCCAGCTCACCACCGGGGTACTATGGCTACACCTTC
CDR3aa: CASSPPGYYGYTF

v_gene: TRBV10-1
j_gene: TRBJ2-3
d_gene: NA
abundance: NA
CDR3nt: TGCGCCAGCAGTGGACTCGTGACAGATACGCAGTATTTT
CDR3aa: CASSGLVTDTQYF

v_gene: TRBV18
j_gene: TRBJ1-3
d_gene: NA
abundance: once
CDR3nt: TGTGCCAGCTCACCCACCTCTGGAAACACCATATATTTT
CDR3aa: CASSPTSGNTIYF

v_gene: TRBV19
j_gene: TRBJ2-1
d_gene: TRBD1
abundance: NA
CDR3nt: TGTGCCAGTAGGCGATCGGGACAGACCTCCTACAATGAGCAGTTCTTC
CDR3aa: CASRRSGQTSYNEQFF

v_gene: TRBV5-1
j_gene: TRBJ1-2
d_gene: TRBD1
abundance: NA
CDR3nt: TGCGCCAGCAGTACCGGGACAGGGAATGGCTACACCTTC
CDR3aa: CASSTGTGNGYTF

v_gene: TRBV3-1/TRBV3-2
j_gene: TRBJ1-6
d_gene: NA
abundance: NA
CDR3nt: TGTGCCAGCAGCCAACCACAGAAGAATTCACCCCTCCACTTT
CDR3aa: CASSQPQKNSPLHF

v_gene: TRBV6-1
j_gene: TRBJ1-5
d_gene: TRBD1
abundance: once
CDR3nt: TGTGCCAGCAGTGAGAGAAAATTGGGACAGGTCAATCAGCCCCAGCATTTT
CDR3aa: CASSERKLGQVNQPQHF

v_gene: TRBV28
j_gene: TRBJ1-2
d_gene: TRBD1
abundance: NA
CDR3nt: TGTGCCAGCAGCCTGGACAGGGGGTATGGCTACACCTTC
CDR3aa: CASSLDRGYGYTF

v_gene: TRBV4-1
j_gene: TRBJ1-4
d_gene: NA
abundance: NA
CDR3nt: TGCGCCAGCAGCCAAGAGGCAGGCGAAAAACTGTTTTTT
CDR3aa: CASSQEAGEKLFF

v_gene: TRBV28
j_gene: TRBJ2-5
d_gene: NA
abundance: NA
CDR3nt: TGTGCCAGCAGGCGGGACCAACTCTCAACCCAGTACTTC
CDR3aa: CASRRDQLSTQYF

v_gene: TRBV28
j_gene: TRBJ2-7
d_gene: TRBD2
abundance: NA
CDR3nt: TGTGCCAGCAGTTTAGGACGGGAGGGGGAGCAGTACTTC
CDR3aa: CASSLGREGEQYF

v_gene: TRBV28
j_gene: TRBJ1-2
d_gene: NA
abundance: NA
CDR3nt: TGTGCCAGCAGTTACGGGTTTGGAGGGGCCGGCTACACCTTC
CDR3aa: CASSYGFGGAGYTF

v_gene: TRBV19
j_gene: TRBJ2-1
d_gene: NA
abundance: NA
CDR3nt: TGTGCCAGTAGTCGTGGTGGGATTGGCAGGGAGCAGTTCTTC
CDR3aa: CASSRGGIGREQFF

v_gene: TRBV15
j_gene: TRBJ1-6
d_gene: NA
abundance: NA
CDR3nt: TGTGCCACCAGCAGAGAGGTGGGTTTTGATTCACCCCTCCACTTT
CDR3aa: CATSREVGFDSPLHF

v_gene: TRBV6-6
j_gene: TRBJ1-1
d_gene: TRBD1
abundance: NA
CDR3nt: TGTGCCAGCAGTCGACTAACCGGACAGGGGAAAACTGAAGCTTTCTTT
CDR3aa: CASSRLTGQGKTEAFF

v_gene: TRBV2
j_gene: TRBJ1-1
d_gene: TRBD1
abundance: few
CDR3nt: TGTGCCAGCAGTGAGTGGACAGGGGGGGCGGAAGCTTTCTTT
CDR3aa: CASSEWTGGAEAFF

v_gene: TRBV7-2
j_gene: TRBJ2-4
d_gene: TRBD2
abundance: NA
CDR3nt: TGTGCCAGCAGCTTAGACCGGGGCAGCGGGGGAGGAGCCAAAAACATTCAGTACTTC
CDR3aa: CASSLDRGSGGGAKNIQYF

v_gene: TRBV19
j_gene: TRBJ2-2
d_gene: NA
abundance: NA
CDR3nt: TGTGCCAGTAGTATGGGAGGATCCGGGGAGCTGTTTTTT
CDR3aa: CASSMGGSGELFF